These 21 T cell receptor beta chains originate from one sample sequenced in a study of blood T cell repertoires in COVID-19. Profiled with immunoSEQ multiplex PCR; TCRdb holds only in-frame clones, not every one. The profile covers about 100,000 clones, with about 82% appearing a single time and 13% taken by the ten largest. The sample taken for sequencing was peripheral blood. All receptors derive from a woman aged 60 to 75 in a cohort sampled during active or convalescent COVID-19.

In nucleotides, the CDR3 is TGCGCCAGCAGTGAATCGGGACTCAATCAGCCCCAGCATTTT. Its translation: CASSESGLNQPQHF. The chain couples TRBV10-1 to TRBJ1-5, with D possibly being TRBD1 (5 bases). The germline gives CDR1 WNHNN, CDR2 SYGVQD (reference sequence). Trimming removed 3 bases at V and 3 bases at J, with 9 bases between. The CDR3 loop spans 14 amino acids.

V and J are TRBV6-2 or TRBV6-3 and TRBJ1-4; D might be TRBD1 (6 bases). V was trimmed by 2 bases and J by 3 bases, leaving 10 bases between them. This CDR3 is built from 15 residues. The germline CDR1 and CDR2 sequences are MNHEY and SVGEGT. CDR3 DNA: TGTGCCAGCAGTTACCTCGGGGGGCCTAATGAAAAACTGTTTTTT. It specifies CASSYLGGPNEKLFF.

This chain links TRBV18 with TRBJ1-3, with no clear D. This CDR3 region has 16 residues. Trimming stripped 3 bases from V and 3 bases from J, with 15 bases between. CDR1 is KGHSH and CDR2 is LQKENI in the germline V gene. CDR3 DNA: TGTGCCAGCTCACCGGCTGTTCGTCCGCATGGAAACACCATATATTTT. This translates into CASSPAVRPHGNTIYF.

The J gene is TRBJ2-7, the V gene TRBV4-2; 10 bases agree with TRBD2. Germline values: CDR1 LGHNA, CDR2 YNFKEQ. Unmatched junction bases numbered 2, after V lost 5 bases and J lost 1 base. This CDR3 has 14 residues. The CDR3 protein is CASSSSGRSYEQYF. The CDR3 bases are TGTGCCAGCAGCAGTAGCGGGAGGTCCTACGAGCAGTACTTC.

This chain links TRBV9 with TRBJ1-5; TRBD1 is a possible D gene (5 bases). The CDR3 spans 13 residues. CDR1 SGDLS and CDR2 YYNGEE come from the germline V gene. V was cut by 4 bases and J by 1 base, with 6 bases left in between. The CDR3, as DNA: TGTGCCAGCAGCTCAGGGAGCAATCAGCCCCAGCATTTT. Protein: CASSSGSNQPQHF. Full variable domain (remainder filled in from reference TRBV9 and TRBJ1-5): DSGVTQTPKHLITATGQRVTLRCSPRSGDLSVYWYQQSLDQGLQFLIQYYNGEERAKGNILERFSAQQFPDLHSELNLSSLELGDSALYFCASSSGSNQPQHFGDGTRLSIL.

The V gene is TRBV20-1, the J gene TRBJ2-7; 7 nucleotides agree with TRBD2. Unmatched junction bases numbered 0, after V lost 7 bases and J lost 0 bases. The germline gives CDR1 DFQATT, CDR2 SNEGSKA (reference sequence). This CDR3 comprises 11 residues. The DNA for the CDR3 is TGCAGTGGCGGGAGCTCCTACGAGCAGTACTTC. Translating it yields CSGGSSYEQYF.

CDR3 amino acids: CASSRGGTDTQYF. The CDR3 DNA reads TGTGCCAGCAGCCGGGGGGGCACAGATACGCAGTATTTT. The chain employs TRBV6-4 and TRBJ2-3; 7 bases are shared with TRBD2. The CDR3 has 13 amino acids. Trimming at V came to 6 bases and at J to 1 base, leaving 1 base not matched to a gene. Germline V gene data show CDR1 as MRHNA and CDR2 as SNTAGT.

This chain links TRBV28 with TRBJ2-7, with 9 bases lining up with TRBD2. The germline V gene encodes CDR1 MDHEN and CDR2 SYDVKM. Losses at the gene ends were 3 bases for V and 0 bases for J; bases not matched to a gene: 6. This CDR3 region has 16 residues. This CDR3 reads CASSFGGSGSSYEQYF. The CDR3, as DNA: TGTGCCAGCAGTTTTGGAGGTAGCGGGAGCTCCTACGAGCAGTACTTC.

The V and J genes are TRBV5-1 and TRBJ2-1; the D gene is possibly TRBD2 (6 bases). V was clipped by 0 bases and J by 9 bases, with 7 bases between them. This CDR3 comprises 12 residues. From germline, CDR1 is SGHRS and CDR2 YFSETQ. CDR3 loop: CASSLDGGEQFF. The DNA of the CDR3 is TGCGCCAGCAGCTTGGACGGGGGTGAGCAGTTCTTC.

This clone was counted a few times. The chain links TRBV4-1 to TRBJ2-7; 7 positions agree with TRBD2. CDR3 size: 15 residues. Germline values: CDR1 MGHRA, CDR2 YSYEKL. With V trimmed by 2 bases and J by 3 bases, 7 bases remained unmatched. CDR3 in amino acids: CASSQPSTGGYEQYF. DNA for the CDR3: TGCGCCAGCAGCCAACCGTCAACGGGGGGCTACGAGCAGTACTTC.

This clone was found a few times. This chain links TRBV5-1 with TRBJ2-3; D is uncertain. This CDR3 region has 16 residues. V dropped 0 bases and J dropped 4 bases, with 15 bases sitting between them. Germline values: CDR1 SGHRS, CDR2 YFSETQ. The CDR3 reads CASSLEQTRLADTQYF. The CDR3 region has the DNA TGCGCCAGCAGCTTGGAACAGACCAGGTTGGCAGATACGCAGTATTTT. Supplemented by reference TRBV5-1 and TRBJ2-3, the full variable domain reads KAGVTQTPRYLIKTRGQQVTLSCSPISGHRSVSWYQQTPGQGLQFLFEYFSETQRNKGNFPGRFSGRQFSNSRSEMNVSTLELGDSALYLCASSLEQTRLADTQYFGPGTRLTVL.

This clone was counted once. The V call is TRBV6-5, the J call TRBJ2-1, with D unresolved. Trimming stripped 5 bases from V and 2 bases from J, with 13 bases between. Germline V gene sequence: CDR1 MNHEY, CDR2 SVGAGI. The CDR3 is made up of 15 amino acids. The DNA of the CDR3 is TGTGCCAGCAGTCCCGAGGCGAAAACCTACAATGAGCAGTTCTTC. Its translation: CASSPEAKTYNEQFF.

CDR3 sequence (DNA): TGTGCCAGCAGCTTAGAAGGGGTTCCTACCTACGAGCAGTACTTC. The encoded protein is CASSLEGVPTYEQYF. The rearrangement joins TRBV7-8 to TRBJ2-7; D might be TRBD1 (5 bases). Trimming took 1 base from V and 2 from J, leaving 12 bases between them. Germline assignment: CDR1 SGHVS and CDR2 FQNEAQ. This CDR3 has 15 amino acids.

This CDR3 is CASSISAGNYNEQFF. Here the CDR3 DNA reads TGTGCCAGTAGTATCTCAGCGGGGAATTACAATGAGCAGTTCTTC. The chain is built from TRBV19 and TRBJ2-1; 7 positions match TRBD2. Germline CDR1 LNHDA, CDR2 SQIVND (reference sequence). V lost 3 bases to trimming and J lost 4 bases; unmatched junction nucleotides: 6. The CDR3 runs to 15 residues.

The V call is TRBV4-2, the J call TRBJ2-7; 10 bases agree with TRBD2. The CDR3 is made up of 18 amino acids. Per the germline V gene, CDR1 is LGHNA and CDR2 is YNFKEQ. V was pared by 0 bases and J by 4 bases, with 12 bases of the junction left unmatched. CDR3 loop: CASSQDRLAGVPEYEQYF. The CDR3 nucleotides are TGTGCCAGCAGCCAAGATCGTCTAGCGGGAGTGCCGGAATACGAGCAGTACTTC.

About this clone: Sequence at one end of the junction differs from germline and may be a read error. The CDR3 loop is CASSLGQNTEAFF. The CDR3 DNA is TGTGCTAGCAGCTTAGGACAGAACACTGAAGCTTTCTTT. The gene calls are TRBV7-7 and TRBJ1-1, with a tentative D call TRBD1 (5 bases). Looked up from germline, CDR1 is SSHAT and CDR2 is FNYEAQ (reference sequence). There are 13 residues in the CDR3.

This chain uses TRBV5-4 with TRBJ1-1, with D perhaps TRBD1 (6 bases). Trimming stripped 4 bases from V and 11 bases from J, with 18 bases between. Germline V gene lookup returns CDR1 SGHNT and CDR2 YYREEE (reference sequence). The CDR3 consists of 13 residues. CDR3 region: CASSPMGGAGAFF. In DNA, the CDR3 is TGTGCCAGCAGCCCTATGGGGGGGGCTGGGGCTTTCTTT.

The chain is built from TRBV5-8 and TRBJ1-6; perhaps TRBD1 as D (6 bases). This CDR3 spans 17 amino acids. Germline lookup yields CDR1 SGHTS and CDR2 YDEGEE. Trimming shortened V by 1 base and J by 0 bases, and 11 bases separated the two germline ends. CDR3 DNA: TGTGCCAGCAGCTTGATCACAGGGAGCTCCTATAATTCACCCCTCCACTTT. Its protein is CASSLITGSSYNSPLHF.

This chain links TRBV7-2 with TRBJ2-1; D not resolved. With 2 bases removed from V and 6 bases from J, the gap between germline ends came to 11 bases. The CDR3 runs 14 residues. The germline CDR1 and CDR2 sequences are SGHTA and FQGNSA. CDR3 sequence: CASSLSQARNEQFF. The CDR3 DNA reads as TGTGCCAGCAGCTTATCCCAGGCCCGCAATGAGCAGTTCTTC.

The chain uses TRBV2 and TRBJ2-1; D call uncertain. Germline CDR1 SNHLY, CDR2 FYNNEI. This CDR3 spans 15 amino acids. Trimming removed 7 bases from V and 4 bases from J, with 17 bases in between. Here the CDR3 DNA reads TGTGCCAGCAATCTCCGAGACACCATTTACAATGAGCAGTTCTTC. This translates into CASNLRDTIYNEQFF.

This clone has just a few counts. The chain combines TRBV14 with TRBJ1-6, with 8 bases aligning to TRBD1. V was clipped by 3 bases and J by 7 bases; unmatched bases: 8. Germline CDR1 reads SGHDN; CDR2 reads FVKESK. This CDR3 has 16 residues. CDR3 sequence (DNA): TGTGCCAGCAGCCATTTTGACAGGGGCGAGAATTCACCCCTCCACTTT. This gives the protein CASSHFDRGENSPLHF.